A selection of T cell receptor beta chains follows, all from one sample in a study of beta chain features in type 1 diabetes. The table came from immunoSEQ multiplex PCR; TCRdb's copy has only in-frame clones and leaves some out. The top ten clones hold over 1% of a sample with about 220,000 clones, approximately 10% of them seen once. Sequencing used central memory CD4+ T cells from blood. The receptors originated from a young man in good health. The CDR3 runs from the conserved cysteine through the conserved F or W. The D gene is left open where the match is weak. The listing skips clone size in some rows; elsewhere it reads once, few, many or a size class.

D gene,clone size,J gene,V gene,CDR3 DNA,CDR3 protein
TRBD2,NA,TRBJ2-1,TRBV7-9,TGTGCCAGCAGCCCCGGACTAGCGGACTACAATGAGCAGTTCTTC,CASSPGLADYNEQFF
NA,NA,TRBJ1-1,TRBV30,TGTGCCTGGAGTTTTGAAGTTGTTAGCGCAGCTTTCTTT,CAWSFEVVSAAFF
NA,NA,TRBJ2-5,TRBV7-8,TGTGCCAGCAGCTCCGACAGTCGGGAGACCCAGTACTTC,CASSSDSRETQYF
TRBD2,NA,TRBJ2-3,TRBV29-1,TGCAGCGTTGTCCCTAGCGGGAGCGGGTCTCGCACAGATACGCAGTATTTT,CSVVPSGSGSRTDTQYF
NA,few,TRBJ2-6,TRBV6-5,TGTGCCAGCAGTTACTCGGGGAAAGGGGCCAACGTCCTGACTTTC,CASSYSGKGANVLTF
TRBD1,NA,TRBJ2-1,TRBV29-1,TGCAGCGTTGGGTGGACAGGTAGCAATGAGCAGTTCTTC,CSVGWTGSNEQFF
NA,NA,TRBJ1-1,TRBV29-1,TGCAGCGTTGAAGCGGCAGTCAAAGGCACTGAAGCTTTCTTT,CSVEAAVKGTEAFF
NA,NA,TRBJ2-2,TRBV7-6,TGTGCCAGCAGCTTAACGGAGACCGGGGAGCTGTTTTTT,CASSLTETGELFF
NA,NA,TRBJ2-1,TRBV5-4,TGTGCCAGCAGCTTGACTGGGCCCAATGAGCAGTTCTTC,CASSLTGPNEQFF
TRBD2,NA,TRBJ2-3,TRBV9,TGTGCCAGCAGTCAGGGACTAGCGGGAGAGGGGACAGATACGCAGTATTTT,CASSQGLAGEGTDTQYF
TRBD1,NA,TRBJ2-7,TRBV10-3,TGTGCCATCAGTGAAGGGCAGGGGGCCTACGAGCAGTACTTC,CAISEGQGAYEQYF
NA,few,TRBJ2-7,TRBV5-1,TGCGCCAGCAGCTTCGGACCTTCCCAGTACTTC,CASSFGPSQYF
TRBD2,NA,TRBJ2-7,TRBV7-8,TGTGCCAGCAGCTTTTCCGCGGGAGGAGCCTACGAGCAGTACTTC,CASSFSAGGAYEQYF
NA,many,TRBJ2-7,TRBV7-2,TGTGCCAGCAGCCCCCCCTCGTGGTTCGCTGGCTCCTACGAGCAGTACTTC,CASSPPSWFAGSYEQYF
TRBD1,NA,TRBJ1-1,TRBV29-1,TGCAGCGGAGGGACAGATCATGAAGCTTTCTTT,CSGGTDHEAFF
NA,few,TRBJ1-5,TRBV2,TGTGCCAGCAGTGGGGGGGCTGGCAATCAGCCCCAGCATTTT,CASSGGAGNQPQHF
TRBD2,many,TRBJ2-1,TRBV5-1,TGCGCCAGCAGTAGCGGGAAGAGCTCCTACAATGAGCAGTTCTTC,CASSSGKSSYNEQFF
TRBD2,many,TRBJ2-5,TRBV4-1,TGCGCCAGCAGCCAAGAACTCGTAAGGGGAGGGGAGACCCAGTACTTC,CASSQELVRGGETQYF
NA,few,TRBJ2-7,TRBV9,TGTGCCAGCAGCGTAGAAATGAACTCCTACGAGCAGTACTTC,CASSVEMNSYEQYF
TRBD1,few,TRBJ2-5,TRBV27,TGTGCCAGCTCGACAAGGACAGGGCAGAGGGAGACCCAGTACTTC,CASSTRTGQRETQYF
NA,NA,TRBJ1-4,TRBV15,TGTGCCACCAGCCGAGGCCGGAATAATGAAAAACTGTTTTTT,CATSRGRNNEKLFF
NA,NA,TRBJ2-5,TRBV15,TGTGCCACCAGCAGAGATCCAGGGCCGGAGACCCAGTACTTC,CATSRDPGPETQYF
NA,NA,TRBJ2-5,TRBV9,TGTGCCAGCAGCATACGGGACAACCAAGAGACCCAGTACTTC,CASSIRDNQETQYF
NA,few,TRBJ2-7,TRBV6-1,TGTGCCAGCAAAGAAAGAACCAACTACGAGCAGTACTTC,CASKERTNYEQYF
TRBD1,few,TRBJ2-1,TRBV30,TGTGCCTGGAGTACAGGGGGTTCCTACAATGAGCAGTTCTTC,CAWSTGGSYNEQFF
NA,few,TRBJ2-5,TRBV5-4,TGTGCCAGCAGCAGAAGACAGCAAGAGACCCAGTACTTC,CASSRRQQETQYF
NA,few,TRBJ2-1,TRBV11-2,TGTGCCAGCACCCAGCCAGGACAGTGGAGCTCCTACAATGAGCAGTTCTTC,CASTQPGQWSSYNEQFF
NA,many,TRBJ2-5,TRBV7-2,TGTGCCAGCAGCGCGCAAGAGACCCAGTACTTC,CASSAQETQYF
NA,NA,TRBJ2-2,TRBV7-3,TGTGCCAGCAGCCCCCCCGGGGGGAACACCGGGGAGCTGTTTTTT,CASSPPGGNTGELFF
NA,NA,TRBJ2-1,TRBV20-1,TGCAGTGCTAGCTCGGGAGTCGAGCAGTTCTTC,CSASSGVEQFF
TRBD1,NA,TRBJ2-7,TRBV15,TGTGCCACCAGCAGAGAGGTCAGTGGGTCCGGGACAGCTTACGAGCAGTACTTC,CATSREVSGSGTAYEQYF
NA,few,TRBJ2-7,TRBV6-6,TGTGCCAGCAGCTTGGAGGCCAGCTCCTACGAGCAGTACTTC,CASSLEASSYEQYF
TRBD2,few,TRBJ2-3,TRBV7-2,TGTGCCAGCAGCTACCTAGCGGGAGGGAAAGATACGCAGTATTTT,CASSYLAGGKDTQYF
TRBD1,few,TRBJ2-6,TRBV7-8,TGTGCCAGCAGCTTAGCGTGGACAGGGAGCTCTGGGGCCAACGTCCTGACTTTC,CASSLAWTGSSGANVLTF
TRBD1,NA,TRBJ2-3,TRBV27,TGTGCCAGCAGTTTAAGACAGGGGGCAACAGATACGCAGTATTTT,CASSLRQGATDTQYF
NA,many,TRBJ2-2,TRBV11-2,TGTGCCAGCAGCTTAGAACGGACTTCGACCGGGGAGCTGTTTTTT,CASSLERTSTGELFF
NA,few,TRBJ1-2,TRBV15,TGTGCCACCAGCAGAGATCGACAGGTCGCGGGCTACACCTTC,CATSRDRQVAGYTF
NA,few,TRBJ2-2,TRBV7-7,TGTGGGGTCCGGCAGGGCCACACCGGGGAGCTGTTTTTT,CGVRQGHTGELFF
TRBD2,few,TRBJ2-2,TRBV30,TGTGCCTGGAGCGGCGGGACTAGCGGGAGGGGGAACACCGGGGAGCTGTTTTTT,CAWSGGTSGRGNTGELFF
TRBD2,NA,TRBJ2-1,TRBV7-6,TGTGCCAGCAGCTTAGAGAATCCAGCGGGAGGTTTGGGTGAGCAGTTCTTC,CASSLENPAGGLGEQFF
NA,few,TRBJ2-1,TRBV9,TGTGCCAGCAGCCGGGGGAATGAGCAGTTCTTC,CASSRGNEQFF
NA,few,TRBJ2-7,TRBV30,TGTGCCTGGAGTGTAATCAGCGCCTACGAGCAGTACTTC,CAWSVISAYEQYF
TRBD1,few,TRBJ1-1,TRBV30,TGTGCCTGGAGCAGGGGGCATACTGAAGCTTTCTTT,CAWSRGHTEAFF
NA,few,TRBJ1-1,TRBV11-2,TGTGCCAGCAGCTTAGTCGGGGGAGGGACTGAAGCTTTCTTT,CASSLVGGGTEAFF
NA,NA,TRBJ1-2,TRBV11-2,TGTGCCAGCAGCTTAGAGGCAGGAAGGGGCTATGGCTACACCTTC,CASSLEAGRGYGYTF
NA,few,TRBJ2-5,TRBV18,TGTGCCAGCTCACCGGGGGGCTCCACAAGGGAGACCCAGTACTTC,CASSPGGSTRETQYF
NA,NA,TRBJ2-7,TRBV5-1,TGCGCCAGCAGCCCGCGGGACACCCTCTACGAGCAGTACTTC,CASSPRDTLYEQYF
NA,NA,TRBJ2-3,TRBV25-1,TGTGCCAGCACCCCAGCGGGCTCTGGCACAGATACGCAGTATTTT,CASTPAGSGTDTQYF